Below, 10 T cell receptor beta chains from the same sample are listed, as sequenced in a study of prognosis after radiotherapy for stage I lung cancer. Genomic DNA was the source, and TCR beta CDR3 was amplified from it by two-round multiplex PCR. Every TRBV and TRBJ gene had its own specific primer in first-round PCR. In TCRdb, the multiplex PCR reads were re-called with MiXCR into one record per CDR3 protein. Of 45,000 to 60,000 distinct CDR3 sequences listed, 30% to 35% were seen once; the top ten hold approximately 8.3%. Sequencing used PBMCs, obtained before or after stereotactic body radiation therapy (not recorded which). These receptors were taken from a donor aged 50 or older with non-small cell lung cancer.

This clonotype appeared many times. The chain carries TRBV28 and TRBJ2-3; D could derive from TRBD1 or TRBD2 (5 bases each). The germline gives CDR1 MDHEN, CDR2 SYDVKM. V shed 5 bases and J shed 4 bases, with 19 bases lying between them. This CDR3 has 16 residues. CDR3 loop: CASSRISGPAADTQYF. The CDR3 DNA reads as TGTGCCAGCAGTCGCATTTCGGGACCCGCGGCAGATACGCAGTATTTT.

As to this clonotype: A far larger clone is one nucleotide away, so this likely arose from a read error. The V and J genes are TRBV7-9 and TRBJ2-1; D remains unclear. The CDR3 contains 14 residues. Germline CDR1 SEHNR, CDR2 FQNEAQ (reference sequence). The CDR3, as DNA: TGTGCCAGCATCTTAGCTGGAGACGGTAATGAGCAGTTCTTC. Translating gives CASILAGDGNEQFF.

This clonotype came up many times. The rearrangement joins TRBV11-2 to TRBJ2-5; 16 positions match TRBD2. CDR1 is SGHAT and CDR2 is FQNNGV in the germline V gene. The CDR3 totals 17 residues. After removal of 5 bases from V and 5 bases from J, the junction contained 8 bases not matched to a gene. In DNA, the CDR3 is TGTGCCAGCAGCACAGGGACTAGCGGGAGGGGGAGGGAGACCCAGTACTTC. This gives the protein CASSTGTSGRGRETQYF.

This clonotype has ten or more counts. The V and J genes are TRBV12-5 and TRBJ2-2, with unresolved D. This CDR3 region has 12 residues. Trimming left V 4 bases short and J 7 bases short, with 7 bases between. Germline V gene data show CDR1 as LGHNT and CDR2 as FRNRAP. CDR3 region: CASGSPHGELFF. As DNA, the CDR3 is TGTGCTAGTGGTTCCCCCCACGGGGAGCTGTTTTTT.

At least ten counts were recorded for this clonotype. This chain links TRBV12-3 or TRBV12-4 with TRBJ1-4; D uncertain. V lost 6 bases and J lost 15, with 17 bases in between. The CDR3 loop spans 12 amino acids. Here the CDR3 reads CASSSPNNLLFF. The CDR3 DNA reads as TGTGCCAGCAGCTCCCCGAACAATCTCTTGTTTTTT.

This clonotype has a count of ten or more. The V and J genes are TRBV5-6 and TRBJ1-5; D uncertain. Trimming pared 1 base from V and 3 bases from J, leaving 11 bases between. The CDR3 length is 15 residues. Per germline, CDR1 SGHDT and CDR2 YYEEEE. The chain's CDR3 is CASSLFLRPNQPQHF. CDR3 nucleotides: TGTGCCAGCAGCTTGTTTCTCAGACCCAATCAGCCCCAGCATTTT.

This clonotype was observed many times. This chain uses TRBV5-5 with TRBJ2-2; 7 nucleotides agree with TRBD2. The trim removed 4 bases at V and 7 bases at J, leaving 10 bases unmatched. Per germline, CDR1 SGHKS and CDR2 YYEKEE (reference sequence). This CDR3 is 15 amino acids long. CDR3 in amino acids: CASSIGTTTGGELFF. The CDR3 DNA is TGTGCCAGCAGCATCGGGACTACCACGGGCGGGGAGCTGTTTTTT.

This clonotype was seen more than once but under ten times. A much larger clone sits a single nucleotide away, making a read error possible. The chain combines TRBV6-1 with TRBJ2-1, with D maybe TRBD2 (6 bases). The CDR3 has 12 residues. The ends were cut back, 11 bases at V and 4 bases at J, with 12 bases in the middle. Germline-derived CDR1 and CDR2 are MNHNS and SASEGT. CDR3: CASEGCYNEQFF. Written as DNA, the CDR3 is TGTGCCTCGGAGGGCTGTTACAATGAGCAGTTCTTC.

The chain recombines TRBV7-2 with TRBJ2-7; TRBD2 matches at 8 bases. V shed 3 bases and J 1 base; nucleotides not matched to a gene: 14. The CDR3 runs to 18 residues. Germline loops: CDR1 SGHTA, CDR2 FQGNSA. CDR3 bases: TGTACCAGCAGCTTGGGGGTGCCAGATAGCGGGATTTCCTACGAGCAGTACTTC. Translated, it gives CTSSLGVPDSGISYEQYF.

This clonotype was picked up many times. The genes are TRBV5-1 and TRBJ2-1, with a tentative D call TRBD2 (5 bases). Germline V gene lookup returns CDR1 SGHRS and CDR2 YFSETQ. CDR3 size: 15 residues. Trimming stripped 1 base from V and 2 bases from J, with 10 bases between. The CDR3: CASSLSGSTYNEQFF. CDR3 nucleotides: TGCGCCAGCAGCTTGAGTGGGAGCACCTACAATGAGCAGTTCTTC.